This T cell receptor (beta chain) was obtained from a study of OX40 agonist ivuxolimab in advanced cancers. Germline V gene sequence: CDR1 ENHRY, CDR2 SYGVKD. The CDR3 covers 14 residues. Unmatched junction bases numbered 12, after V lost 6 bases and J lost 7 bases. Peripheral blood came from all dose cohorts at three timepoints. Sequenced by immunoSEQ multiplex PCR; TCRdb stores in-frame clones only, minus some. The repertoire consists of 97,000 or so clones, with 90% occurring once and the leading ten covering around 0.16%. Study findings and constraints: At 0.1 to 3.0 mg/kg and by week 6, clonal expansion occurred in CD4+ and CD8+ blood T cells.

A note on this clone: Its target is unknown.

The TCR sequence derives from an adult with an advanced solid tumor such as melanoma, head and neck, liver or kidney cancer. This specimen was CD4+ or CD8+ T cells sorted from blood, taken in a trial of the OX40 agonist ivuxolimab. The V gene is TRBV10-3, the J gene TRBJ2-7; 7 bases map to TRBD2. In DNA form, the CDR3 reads TGTGCCATCAGACCCCTAGCGGAAACGGGGGAGCAGTACTTC. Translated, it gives CAIRPLAETGEQYF.